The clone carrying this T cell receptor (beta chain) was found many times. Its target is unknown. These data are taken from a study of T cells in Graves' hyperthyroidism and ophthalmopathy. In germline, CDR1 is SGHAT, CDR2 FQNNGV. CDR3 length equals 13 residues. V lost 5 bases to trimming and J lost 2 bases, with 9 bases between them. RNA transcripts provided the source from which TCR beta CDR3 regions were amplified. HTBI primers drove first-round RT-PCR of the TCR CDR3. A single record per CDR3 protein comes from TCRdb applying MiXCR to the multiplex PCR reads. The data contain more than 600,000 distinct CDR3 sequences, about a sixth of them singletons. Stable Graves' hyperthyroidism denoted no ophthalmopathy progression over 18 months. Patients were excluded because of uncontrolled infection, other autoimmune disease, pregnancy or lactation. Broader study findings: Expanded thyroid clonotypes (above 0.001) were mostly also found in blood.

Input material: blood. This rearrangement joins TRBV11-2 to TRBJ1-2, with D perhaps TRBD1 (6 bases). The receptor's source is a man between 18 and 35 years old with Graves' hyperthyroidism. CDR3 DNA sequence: TGTGCCAGCAGCAGAGGGGGGAACTATGGCTACACCTTC. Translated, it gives CASSRGGNYGYTF.